One sample yielded the 24 T cell receptor beta chains listed below, sequenced in a study of T cell responses to AZD1222 COVID-19 vaccine. Assay: immunoSEQ multiplex PCR; the TCRdb copy retains only in-frame clones and omits some. The sample holds about 120,000 clones, 90% seen once. Specimen: peripheral blood, collected on day 0 of MenACWY control vaccination. These receptors were obtained from an adult in good health.

J is TRBJ2-2 and V is TRBV28; 12 positions match TRBD2. V shed 7 bases and J 4 bases; nucleotides not matched to a gene: 19. Germline loops: CDR1 MDHEN, CDR2 SYDVKM. The CDR3 loop spans 20 amino acids. The CDR3 sequence: CASTLGRLAGVLLSTGELFF. CDR3 DNA sequence: TGTGCCAGCACTCTGGGCCGACTAGCGGGGGTTCTTTTGAGCACCGGGGAGCTGTTTTTT.

This clone showed up just once. The V and J genes are TRBV7-6 and TRBJ2-7, with D tentatively TRBD1 or TRBD2 (6 bases each). The CDR3 has 14 amino acids. Germline lookup yields CDR1 SGHVS and CDR2 FNYEAQ. Trimming stripped 5 bases from V and 7 bases from J, with 18 bases between. CDR3 loop: CASSPGAVVGEQYF. In DNA form, the CDR3 reads TGTGCCAGCAGCCCGGGGGCAGTCGTCGGGGAGCAGTACTTC. Full variable domain (remainder filled in from reference TRBV7-6 and TRBJ2-7): GAGVSQSPRYKVTKRGQDVALRCDPISGHVSLYWYRQALGQGPEFLTYFNYEAQQDKSGLPNDRFSAERPEGSISTLTIQRTEQRDSAMYRCASSPGAVVGEQYFGPGTRLTVT.

This chain joins TRBV28 and TRBJ1-2; D call uncertain. V dropped 6 bases and J dropped 4 bases, with 6 bases sitting between them. Germline-derived CDR1 and CDR2 are MDHEN and SYDVKM. The CDR3 loop spans 11 amino acids. The CDR3 region is CASRTGYGYTF. CDR3 DNA sequence: TGTGCCAGCAGGACGGGCTATGGCTACACCTTC.

The chain combines TRBV29-1 with TRBJ1-2; D uncertain. The CDR3 consists of 13 residues. Trimming cost V 7 bases and J 4 bases, with 16 bases left between them. Germline V gives CDR1 SQVTM, CDR2 ANQGSEA. This chain's CDR3 is CSAAIRSGYGYTF. For the CDR3, the DNA is TGCAGCGCTGCGATTCGGTCCGGCTATGGCTACACCTTC.

This sequence joins TRBV6-5 and TRBJ2-5; the match to TRBD1 covers 9 bases. V lost 7 bases to trimming and J lost 5 bases; unmatched junction nucleotides: 8. This CDR3 comprises 14 residues. CDR1 is MNHEY and CDR2 is SVGAGI in the germline V gene. CDR3 region: CASNLQGALETQYF. CDR3 bases: TGTGCCAGCAACCTACAGGGGGCTCTGGAGACCCAGTACTTC.

V is TRBV7-9 and J is TRBJ2-5; D unresolved. Deletions cut 5 bases from V and 2 bases from J, with 18 bases between. This CDR3 is 16 amino acids long. CDR1 SEHNR and CDR2 FQNEAQ come from the germline V gene (reference sequence). CDR3 sequence (DNA): TGTGCCAGCAGCCTCCTCGCGGACGTAGGGCAAGAGACCCAGTACTTC. It is translated as CASSLLADVGQETQYF.

The chain employs TRBV6-5 and TRBJ2-1; D is perhaps TRBD2 (6 bases). Germline CDR1 reads MNHEY; CDR2 reads SVGAGI. V lost 6 bases and J lost 8, with 14 bases in between. The CDR3 is 13 amino acids. In nucleotides, the CDR3 is TGTGCCAGCAGCCGGGACTGGGGGGATGAGCAGTTCTTC. This gives the protein CASSRDWGDEQFF.

This chain joins TRBV15 and TRBJ2-7, with D perhaps TRBD1 (5 bases). This CDR3 has 14 amino acids. The ends were cut back, 4 bases at V and 2 bases at J, with 12 bases in the middle. Germline V gene lookup returns CDR1 LNHNV and CDR2 YYDKDF (reference sequence). The CDR3 loop is CATSKYRSTYEQYV. CDR3 nucleotides: TGTGCCACCAGCAAGTACAGGAGTACCTACGAGCAGTACGTC.

The chain has TRBV5-6 and TRBJ2-7; no reliable D call. The CDR3 is 12 amino acids. Germline V gene data show CDR1 as SGHDT and CDR2 as YYEEEE. Trimming left V 3 bases short and J 5 bases short, with 9 bases between. CDR3 sequence: CASSWGLDEQYF. DNA for the CDR3: TGTGCCAGCAGCTGGGGATTGGACGAGCAGTACTTC.

The gene calls are TRBV3-1 (or the pseudogene TRBV3-2) and TRBJ2-3, with D possibly TRBD2 on 5 matching bases. The CDR3 is 17 amino acids. Germline loops: CDR1 LGHDT, CDR2 YNNKEL (reference sequence). Trimming pared 1 base from V and 4 bases from J, leaving 18 bases between. CDR3 DNA sequence: TGTGCCAGCAGCCAAGGGACCCAGATAGGTAGCGCAGATACGCAGTATTTT. Its protein product is CASSQGTQIGSADTQYF.

The V call is TRBV2, the J call TRBJ1-5; a weak D match, TRBD1 (5 bases). V was pared by 7 bases and J by 7 bases, with 14 bases between. CDR3 length: 13 amino acids. The germline gives CDR1 SNHLY, CDR2 FYNNEI. CDR3 bases: TGTGCCAGCAAAGGGACCTACCTCCAGCCCCAGCATTTT. Its protein is CASKGTYLQPQHF.

The chain recombines TRBV4-3 with TRBJ2-1, with 8 bases matching TRBD1. Trimming at V came to 4 bases and at J to 6 bases, leaving 8 bases not matched to a gene. The CDR3 spans 15 residues. Germline CDR1 and CDR2: LGHNA and YSLEER. The CDR3 sequence is CASSLADRAGNEQFF. CDR3 DNA: TGCGCCAGCAGCCTTGCGGACAGGGCAGGCAATGAGCAGTTCTTC.

The genes are TRBV5-5 and TRBJ2-3, with no clear D. Trimming removed 4 bases from V and 3 bases from J, with 6 bases in between. CDR1 and CDR2 from the germline V gene are SGHKS and YYEKEE (reference sequence). This CDR3 region has 12 residues. The CDR3 reads CASSPRTDTQYF. In DNA form, the CDR3 reads TGTGCCAGCAGCCCTCGTACAGATACGCAGTATTTT.

The rearrangement uses TRBV27 and TRBJ1-4, with D tentatively TRBD1 (5 bases). From germline, CDR1 is MNHEY and CDR2 SMNVEV (reference sequence). This CDR3 has 16 amino acids. Trimming stripped 8 bases from V and 0 bases from J, with 16 bases between. The chain's CDR3 is CASYPWGEPTNEKLFF. DNA for the CDR3: TGTGCCAGCTACCCGTGGGGGGAGCCAACTAATGAAAAACTGTTTTTT. The whole variable domain, filled in from reference TRBV27 and TRBJ1-4, reads EAQVTQNPRYLITVTGKKLTVTCSQNMNHEYMSWYRQDPGLGLRQIYYSMNVEVTDKGDVPEGYKVSRKEKRNFPLILESPSPNQTSLYFCASYPWGEPTNEKLFFGSGTQLSVL.

The chain combines TRBV4-1 with TRBJ2-7; 8 bases are shared with TRBD2. This CDR3 contains 15 residues. Germline V gene sequence: CDR1 MGHRA, CDR2 YSYEKL. J was trimmed by 7 bases and V by 3 bases; bases with no gene match: 11. CDR3 nucleotide sequence: TGCGCCAGCAGCCAGGACCGGAGCGGGAGCCTTGAGCAGTACTTC. Its protein is CASSQDRSGSLEQYF.

This sequence joins TRBV6-1 and TRBJ1-6, with TRBD1 matching over 8 bases. The CDR3 is made up of 16 amino acids. V dropped 0 bases and J dropped 8; count of bases not matched to a gene: 6. The germline V gene has CDR1 MNHNS and CDR2 SASEGT. The CDR3 region has the DNA TGTGCCAGCAGTGAAGCCCCCCAGGGGGCTTATTCACCCCTCCACTTT. This encodes CASSEAPQGAYSPLHF.

The chain carries TRBV11-3 and TRBJ1-1; unclear D gene. In germline, CDR1 is SGHNT, CDR2 YENEEA. Trimming removed 3 bases from V and 2 bases from J, with 7 bases in between. CDR3 length equals 13 residues. CDR3 amino acids: CASSFSSNTEAFF. CDR3 DNA: TGTGCCAGCAGCTTTTCCAGTAACACTGAAGCTTTCTTT.

The rearrangement joins TRBV3-1 (or the pseudogene TRBV3-2) to TRBJ1-2; tentatively, D is TRBD1 (5 bases). Per germline, CDR1 LGHDT and CDR2 YNNKEL (reference sequence). Trimming shortened V by 0 bases and J by 4 bases, and 24 bases separated the two germline ends. The CDR3 is 19 amino acids. This chain's CDR3 is CASSQDPSGQSVFGYGYTF. CDR3 nucleotide sequence: TGTGCCAGCAGCCAAGATCCTTCGGGGCAGAGTGTCTTCGGCTATGGCTACACCTTC.

This chain links TRBV19 with TRBJ1-2; 9 bases line up with TRBD1. Germline values: CDR1 LNHDA, CDR2 SQIVND (reference sequence). CDR3 size: 13 residues. Unmatched junction bases numbered 0, after V lost 5 bases and J lost 2 bases. The CDR3 bases are TGTGCCAGTAGTGGACAGGGGAACTATGGCTACACCTTC. Translating it yields CASSGQGNYGYTF.

The V call is TRBV4-1, the J call TRBJ1-1; 7 bases map to TRBD1. Germline V CDR1 and CDR2: MGHRA, YSYEKL. V was pared by 3 bases and J by 6 bases, with 7 bases of the junction left unmatched. The CDR3 length is 14 residues. Written as DNA, the CDR3 is TGCGCCAGCAGCCATGGACAGGTAGGCGCTGAAGCTTTCTTT. It yields the protein CASSHGQVGAEAFF.

This clone was picked up one time. J is TRBJ1-2 and V is TRBV29-1; D unclear. V was cut by 6 bases and J by 8 bases, with 7 bases left in between. CDR1 is SQVTM, CDR2 ANQGSEA, per germline. The CDR3 covers 9 residues. CDR3 nucleotides: TGCAGCGTAACGGGGGGCTACACCTTC. It is translated as CSVTGGYTF.

This clone appeared a single time. The CDR3 bases are TGTGCCAGCAGGAACGTAACGGGAGGGTTCACAGATACGCAGTATTTT. This translates into CASRNVTGGFTDTQYF. The chain links TRBV7-7 to TRBJ2-3, with 8 bases matching TRBD2. The V and J ends lost 6 bases and 2 bases, in that order; junction bases with no gene match: 10. This CDR3 contains 16 residues. Germline CDR1 SSHAT, CDR2 FNYEAQ (reference sequence).

The J gene is TRBJ2-1, the V gene TRBV5-1, with a possible D match to TRBD2 (5 bases). In germline, CDR1 is SGHRS, CDR2 YFSETQ. The CDR3 loop spans 13 amino acids. The V gene lost 4 bases and the J gene lost 7 bases, with 12 bases spanning the gap. CDR3 sequence reads: CASSLRAINEQFF. DNA of the CDR3: TGCGCCAGCAGCCTGAGGGCAATTAATGAGCAGTTCTTC.

The rearrangement links TRBV7-9 to TRBJ2-2, with TRBD1 identical over 8 bases. CDR1 is SEHNR, CDR2 FQNEAQ, per germline (reference sequence). The CDR3 runs to 14 residues. The V gene end was trimmed by 3 bases and the J gene end by 5 bases; junction bases not matched to a gene: 2. CDR3: CASSLDRATGELFF. DNA of the CDR3: TGTGCCAGCAGCTTGGACAGGGCTACCGGGGAGCTGTTTTTT.